The 8 T cell receptor beta chains presented below share a single source sample, sequenced in a study of blood T cells in healthy people across ages. Primed by a sample-barcoded 5' primer and a J-beta primer mix, a second PCR proceeded for roughly 6 to 12 cycles. TCRdb analysed the 5' RACE reads with MiXCR anew, one entry per CDR3 protein. Of 1.6 million or so distinct CDR3 sequences listed, 34% are singletons. Material for sequencing was blood. The receptors derive from a woman aged 25 to 45 in good health.

This sequence joins TRBV3-1 and TRBJ2-3; D is unresolved. CDR1 and CDR2 from the germline V gene are LGHDT and YNNKEL (reference sequence). This CDR3 comprises 12 residues. Trimming removed 8 bases from V and 5 bases from J, with 11 bases in between. The CDR3 DNA is TGTGCCAGCCAAAGGGTCGGAGATACGCAGTATTTT. This sequence encodes CASQRVGDTQYF.

The V call is TRBV20-1, the J call TRBJ1-5, with D perhaps TRBD1 (5 bases). Germline CDR1 DFQATT, CDR2 SNEGSKA (reference sequence). The CDR3 contains 18 residues. V lost 0 bases and J 0 bases, leaving 18 bases between the germline ends. The CDR3 region has the DNA TGCAGTGCTAGAGATGGTTCCAGGGCTGCCCATAGCAATCAGCCCCAGCATTTT. Translated: CSARDGSRAAHSNQPQHF.

The chain has TRBV20-1 and TRBJ2-3, with a weak D call TRBD2 (5 bases). The V end lost 5 bases, the J end lost 4 bases, and 22 bases lay between the germline ends. CDR1 is DFQATT, CDR2 SNEGSKA, per germline (reference sequence). The CDR3 sequence is 16 residues long. This CDR3 reads CSAEVAFGRVADTQYF. For the CDR3, the DNA is TGCAGTGCTGAAGTAGCGTTTGGGAGAGTGGCAGATACGCAGTATTTT.

The rearrangement joins TRBV12-3 or TRBV12-4 to TRBJ1-3, with D hard to call. V was pared by 6 bases and J by 0 bases, with 12 bases between. The length of the CDR3 is 15 residues. The CDR3 region has the DNA TGTGCCAGCAGCCTAGACGGGAGCTCTGGAAACACCATATATTTT. As protein: CASSLDGSSGNTIYF.

This clonotype came up many times. V and J are TRBV29-1 and TRBJ2-1, with D perhaps matching TRBD1 (5 bases). Per germline, CDR1 SQVTM and CDR2 ANQGSEA. The V end was cut by 6 bases, the J end by 2 bases, with 11 bases between. CDR3 length: 13 residues. The CDR3 protein is CSVWGTPYNEQFF. In nucleotides, the CDR3 is TGCAGCGTATGGGGCACTCCCTACAATGAGCAGTTCTTC.

As DNA, the CDR3 is TGTGCCAGCAGCGACTACCGGGACACCTACAAAGAGACCCAGTACTTC. Encoded protein: CASSDYRDTYKETQYF. V and J are TRBV25-1 and TRBJ2-5; weak D call: TRBD1 (6 bases). The CDR3 length is 16 residues. The germline V gene encodes CDR1 MGHDK and CDR2 SYGVNS. Trimming removed 6 bases from V and 3 bases from J, with 20 bases in between.

This clonotype was counted between two and nine times. The chain is built from TRBV18 and TRBJ2-3; D uncertain. CDR1 and CDR2 from the germline V gene are KGHSH and LQKENI. The CDR3 runs 14 residues. Between the trimmed V and J ends, which lost 3 bases and 2 bases, there was a span of 9 bases. CDR3 protein: CASSPLRNTDTQYF. The CDR3 region has the DNA TGTGCCAGCTCACCCCTGCGGAACACAGATACGCAGTATTTT.

In this sample, this clonotype turned up a few times. V and J are TRBV7-9 and TRBJ1-1; no clear D. Between the trimmed V and J ends, which lost 5 bases and 3 bases, there was a span of 13 bases. Per germline, CDR1 SEHNR and CDR2 FQNEAQ (reference sequence). The CDR3 totals 14 residues. As DNA, the CDR3 is TGTGCCAGCAGCCGAGAGGGTATGGACACTGAAGCTTTCTTT. It translates to CASSREGMDTEAFF.